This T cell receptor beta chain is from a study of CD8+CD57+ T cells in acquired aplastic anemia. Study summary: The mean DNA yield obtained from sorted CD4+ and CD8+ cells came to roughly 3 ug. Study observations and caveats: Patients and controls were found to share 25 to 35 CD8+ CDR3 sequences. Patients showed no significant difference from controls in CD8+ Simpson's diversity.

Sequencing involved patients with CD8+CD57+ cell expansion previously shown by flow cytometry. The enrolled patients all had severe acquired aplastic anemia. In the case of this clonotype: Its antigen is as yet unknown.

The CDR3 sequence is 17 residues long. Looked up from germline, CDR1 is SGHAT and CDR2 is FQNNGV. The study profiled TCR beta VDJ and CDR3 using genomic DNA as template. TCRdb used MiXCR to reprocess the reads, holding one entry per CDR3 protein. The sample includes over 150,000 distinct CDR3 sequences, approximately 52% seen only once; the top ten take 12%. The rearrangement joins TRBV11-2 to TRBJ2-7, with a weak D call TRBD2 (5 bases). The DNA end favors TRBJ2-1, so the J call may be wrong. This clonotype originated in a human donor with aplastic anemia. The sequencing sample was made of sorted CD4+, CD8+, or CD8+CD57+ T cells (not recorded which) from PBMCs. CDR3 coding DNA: TGTGCCAGCAACCACCAAGGTGGACTCCTTCTTGGGAATGAGCAGTTCTTC. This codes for CASNHQGGLLLGNEQFF.